This entry features one T cell receptor (beta chain) sequence. Its antigen is undetermined. The sample originates from a study of cytomegalovirus exposure and HLA in healthy donors. Study details: In a later analysis, the 110 or so validation repertoires were reported to have used the same platform as the 666 first-cohort repertoires.

Study-level findings and limits: Most TCR sequences proved rare, with some public TCRs found in many donors. The TCR clusters that emerged in the first cohort tended, a later analysis found, to co-occur in the 110 or so validation repertoires. Cytomegalovirus-associated status was assigned to some 160 TCR beta chains.

V lost 1 base, J lost 4 bases, and 17 bases lay in between. Germline V lookup: CDR1 SGHTA, CDR2 FQGTGA. This CDR3 has 18 amino acids. Clones were read by immunoSEQ multiplex PCR, and TCRdb kept only the in-frame ones, dropping some. This table holds 150,000 to 200,000 clones, roughly 90% found once. This TCR was recovered from a woman aged 18-30 years in good health and CMV-seropositive. Sequenced sample: PBMCs. The gene calls are TRBV7-3 and TRBJ2-6, with D possibly TRBD2 on 6 matching bases. The DNA for the CDR3 is TGTGCCAGCAGCTTAAGGGTGCAGGGAGGTGCGGGGGCCAACGTCCTGACTTTC. It is translated as CASSLRVQGGAGANVLTF.